Each of the 20 T cell receptor beta chains below was sequenced from the same sample in a study of T-cell reconstitution after alpha-beta-depleted transplantation in children. For TCRbeta, the library was prepared with unique molecular identifiers. TCRdb redid the calling of the PCR reads with MiXCR, one entry per CDR3 protein. Of about 160,000 distinct CDR3 sequences detected, 11% appear once; the ten largest clones hold approximately 13%. This sample comprised PBMCs, obtained before TCRalphabeta/CD19-depleted stem cell transplant. The receptors were sampled from a boy younger than 10 with acute myeloid leukemia, due to receive a stem cell transplant.

The table lists this clonotype with many counts. The chain links TRBV29-1 to TRBJ2-2; D remains unclear. The germline V gene has CDR1 SQVTM and CDR2 ANQGSEA. The CDR3 spans 14 residues. V dropped 4 bases and J dropped 7 bases, with 16 bases sitting between them. CDR3 sequence reads: CSVGIAGVNGELFF. CDR3 coding DNA: TGCAGCGTTGGGATAGCTGGGGTTAACGGGGAGCTGTTTTTT.

The sample holds many counts of this clonotype. This rearrangement joins TRBV4-1 to TRBJ1-5; D call uncertain. CDR1 MGHRA and CDR2 YSYEKL come from the germline V gene. V was pared by 4 bases and J by 0 bases, with 13 bases between. The CDR3 is made up of 16 amino acids. The CDR3 DNA follows: TGCGCCAGCAGCCCCACCGAGACACTTAGCAATCAGCCCCAGCATTTT. It is translated as CASSPTETLSNQPQHF.

This clonotype has a count of ten or more. The DNA for the CDR3 is TGTGCCAGCAGTTCGCCCGGGACTGAAGCTTTCTTT. Residues: CASSSPGTEAFF. The gene calls are TRBV28 and TRBJ1-1, with D unclear. Germline V lookup: CDR1 MDHEN, CDR2 SYDVKM. V was trimmed by 4 bases and J by 5 bases, leaving 8 bases between them. This CDR3 region has 12 residues.

This clonotype was seen at least ten times. V is TRBV28 and J is TRBJ2-7; D is ambiguous. Per the germline V gene, CDR1 is MDHEN and CDR2 is SYDVKM. The CDR3 sequence is 14 residues long. Deletions cut 3 bases from V and 7 bases from J, with 16 bases between. CDR3 in amino acids: CASSFVDREREQYF. DNA of the CDR3: TGTGCCAGCAGTTTTGTGGACCGCGAAAGGGAGCAGTACTTC.

The rearrangement links TRBV20-1 to TRBJ2-4; the match to TRBD2 covers 10 bases. The ends lost 5 bases at V and 2 bases at J; junction bases unmatched: 6. Looked up from germline, CDR1 is DFQATT and CDR2 is SNEGSKA (reference sequence). This CDR3 region has 15 residues. DNA of the CDR3: TGCAGTGCTGGGAGCGGGGGGGCCACCAAAAACATTCAGTACTTC. Its protein product is CSAGSGGATKNIQYF.

The chain links TRBV19 to TRBJ1-5; D not certain. V was cut by 4 bases and J by 5 bases, with 15 bases left in between. Germline V gene lookup returns CDR1 LNHDA and CDR2 SQIVND (reference sequence). The CDR3 runs to 15 residues. CDR3 DNA: TGTGCCAGTAGTACCACGGGCGGGTCCTATCAGCCCCAGCATTTT. Encoded protein: CASSTTGGSYQPQHF.

Many counts were recorded for this clonotype. This chain joins TRBV4-1 and TRBJ2-5; tentatively, D is TRBD1 or TRBD2 (5 bases each). This CDR3 spans 15 amino acids. The V end was cut by 2 bases, the J end by 2 bases, with 12 bases between. CDR1 and CDR2 (germline): MGHRA, YSYEKL. CDR3 bases: TGCGCCAGCAGCCAAACGGGGACGTATCAAGAGACCCAGTACTTC. This translates into CASSQTGTYQETQYF.

This clonotype was observed at least ten times. V gene TRBV5-1 combines with J gene TRBJ1-1; no clear D gene. This CDR3 contains 13 residues. Germline V gene lookup returns CDR1 SGHRS and CDR2 YFSETQ. Trimming took 6 bases from V and 1 from J, leaving 10 bases between them. The CDR3 DNA sequence: TGCGCCAGCACCCCCGGTCCGAACACTGAAGCTTTCTTT. Amino acid sequence: CASTPGPNTEAFF.

This clonotype was recorded at least ten times. The chain employs TRBV5-1 and TRBJ2-1; D is perhaps TRBD1 (5 bases). V lost 0 bases, J lost 9 bases, and 13 bases lay in between. The CDR3 totals 14 residues. Looked up from germline, CDR1 is SGHRS and CDR2 is YFSETQ. CDR3 coding DNA: TGCGCCAGCAGCTTGGATCAGGGCGTAGGTGAGCAGTTCTTC. Encoded protein: CASSLDQGVGEQFF.

This clonotype was seen ten or more times. The V gene is TRBV15, the J gene TRBJ1-6; D not resolved. Between the trimmed V and J ends, which lost 0 bases and 3 bases, there was a span of 6 bases. This CDR3 has 15 amino acids. The germline gives CDR1 LNHNV, CDR2 YYDKDF (reference sequence). DNA of the CDR3: TGTGCCACCAGCAGAGATGCCGACTATAATTCACCCCTCCACTTT. Amino acid sequence: CATSRDADYNSPLHF.

This clonotype was observed at least ten times. V gene TRBV10-2 combines with J gene TRBJ2-3; D is unresolved. The V gene lost 1 base and the J gene lost 8 bases, with 13 bases spanning the gap. Germline V gene sequence: CDR1 WSHSY, CDR2 SAAADI. The CDR3 has 14 residues. CDR3 region: CASSEFDSGVTQYF. CDR3 sequence (DNA): TGCGCCAGCAGTGAGTTTGACTCGGGTGTTACGCAGTATTTT.

As for this clonotype: It is unclear where the CDR3 begins or ends on the DNA, so no DNA is shown, and the CDR3 is as TCRdb lists it. The gene calls are TRBV20-1 and TRBJ2-3; TRBD2 reflects the table's D call only, with no check against the DNA. Germline loops: CDR1 DFQATT, CDR2 SNEGSKA (reference sequence). The CDR3 adds up to 15 amino acids, both ends counted. CDR3 in amino acids: CSATVGAGTTDTHYF.

In this sample, this clonotype turned up many times. V gene TRBV7-9 combines with J gene TRBJ2-1; 11 nucleotides agree with TRBD1. Germline CDR1 SEHNR, CDR2 FQNEAQ (reference sequence). The CDR3 runs to 17 residues. J was trimmed by 3 bases and V by 4 bases; bases with no gene match: 8. CDR3 nucleotide sequence: TGTGCCAGCAGCTCAGGCCGGACAGGGGGCGACTACAATGAGCAGTTCTTC. This gives the protein CASSSGRTGGDYNEQFF. The full variable domain, in which reference TRBV7-9 and TRBJ2-1 provide the parts outside the CDR3, is DTGVSQNPRHKITKRGQNVTFRCDPISEHNRLYWYRQTLGQGPEFLTYFQNEAQLEKSRLLSDRFSAERPKGSFSTLEIQRTEQGDSAMYLCASSSGRTGGDYNEQFFGPGTRLTVL.

This clonotype was found many times. The V call is TRBV12-3 or TRBV12-4, the J call TRBJ2-1, with D hard to call. V lost 6 bases and J lost 8, with 8 bases in between. The CDR3 consists of 11 residues. The CDR3 spells CASSLADEQFF. The CDR3 nucleotides read TGTGCCAGCAGCTTGGCCGATGAGCAGTTCTTC.

This clonotype was picked up many times. The rearrangement uses TRBV7-8 and TRBJ2-1; D not resolved. Trimming took off 1 base at V and 0 bases at J, with 7 bases between the two ends. CDR1 SGHVS and CDR2 FQNEAQ come from the germline V gene. The CDR3 has 15 amino acids. CDR3 residues: CASSLGSVSYNEQFF. In nucleotides, the CDR3 is TGTGCCAGCAGCTTAGGTTCAGTCTCCTACAATGAGCAGTTCTTC.

This clonotype occurred many times. The chain has TRBV12-3 or TRBV12-4 and TRBJ1-5; 10 nucleotides align to TRBD1. CDR3 length equals 14 residues. After removal of 3 bases from V and 7 bases from J, the junction contained 3 bases not matched to a gene. Here the CDR3 DNA reads TGTGCCAGCAGTTTTGGACAGGGGGGCCAGCCCCAGCATTTT. Protein sequence: CASSFGQGGQPQHF.

Points on this clonotype: A much larger clone is a single base away; this may be a read error. V gene TRBV12-3 or TRBV12-4 combines with J gene TRBJ1-2; D gene unclear. V lost 7 bases to trimming and J lost 9 bases, with 15 bases between them. The CDR3 has 12 amino acids. This chain's CDR3 is CASTDQVYSYTF. CDR3 in DNA: TGTGCCAGCACCGACCAGGTTTATAGCTACACCTTC.

The chain links TRBV5-1 to TRBJ1-1; D gene ambiguous. V gave up 2 bases and J gave up 2 bases, with 13 bases separating them. Germline CDR1 SGHRS, CDR2 YFSETQ. The CDR3 contains 15 residues. The CDR3 coding sequence is TGCGCCAGCAGCTTTGGGCAGAATTCAAACACTGAAGCTTTCTTT. It yields the protein CASSFGQNSNTEAFF.

This clonotype has a handful of counts. The chain uses TRBV7-3 and TRBJ1-1, with 8 positions matching TRBD1. J was trimmed by 5 bases and V by 3 bases; bases with no gene match: 5. The CDR3 runs 14 residues. Germline V CDR1 and CDR2: SGHTA, FQGTGA. This CDR3 is CASSFGQGKTEAFF. The CDR3 coding sequence is TGTGCCAGCAGCTTTGGACAGGGAAAAACTGAAGCTTTCTTT.

This clonotype was observed many times. The V call is TRBV19, the J call TRBJ2-1, with a tentative D call TRBD1 (5 bases). This CDR3 has 15 amino acids. Trimming took off 5 bases at V and 5 bases at J, with 16 bases between the two ends. CDR1 and CDR2 (germline): LNHDA, SQIVND (reference sequence). CDR3 sequence (DNA): TGTGCCAGTAGTCGGCTTCCGGACAAACACAATGAGCAGTTCTTC. Protein: CASSRLPDKHNEQFF.